This T cell receptor (beta chain) was obtained from a study of response to subunit inactivated influenza vaccine. Unmatched junction bases numbered 8, after V lost 5 bases and J lost 6 bases. CDR3 length: 15 residues. TCRdb passed the RT-PCR reads through MiXCR, listing each CDR3 protein once. The table has about 570,000 distinct CDR3 sequences, roughly 10% seen once; the top ten hold 9.5% to 12%. This clonotype occurred many times. These data were also filed under a second study, of T cells expressing NK-cell markers. From that study: Scientists made TCR beta cDNA using 5'RACE template switching with UMIs.

This specimen consisted of PBMCs from blood, obtained on the day of vaccination. V and J are TRBV12-3 or TRBV12-4 and TRBJ1-5; 9 bases fit TRBD1. The receptor comes from a man aged 45-65 years who received an inactivated influenza vaccine. The CDR3 loop reads CASSRQGVIRQPQHF. The CDR3 nucleotides are TGTGCCAGCAGTCGACAGGGGGTTATACGTCAGCCCCAGCATTTT.